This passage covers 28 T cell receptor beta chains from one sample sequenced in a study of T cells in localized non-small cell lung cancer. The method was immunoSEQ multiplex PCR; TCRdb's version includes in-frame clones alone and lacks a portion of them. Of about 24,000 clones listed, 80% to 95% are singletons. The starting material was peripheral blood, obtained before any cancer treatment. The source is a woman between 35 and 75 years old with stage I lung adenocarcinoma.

The CDR3 DNA sequence: TGTGCCAGCAGCTTCATAGCGGGAGGGAATGAGCAGTTCTTC. It codes for CASSFIAGGNEQFF. V usage is TRBV7-9 and J usage is TRBJ2-1; 11 bases fit TRBD2. CDR1 is SEHNR, CDR2 FQNEAQ, per germline (reference sequence). V lost 3 bases to trimming and J lost 7 bases; unmatched junction nucleotides: 2. The CDR3 sequence is 14 residues long.

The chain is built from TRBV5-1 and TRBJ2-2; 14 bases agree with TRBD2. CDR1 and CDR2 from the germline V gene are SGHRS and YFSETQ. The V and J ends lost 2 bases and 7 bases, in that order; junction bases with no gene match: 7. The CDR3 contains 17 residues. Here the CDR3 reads CASSLPGLAGAGGELFF. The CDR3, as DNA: TGCGCCAGCAGCTTACCGGGACTAGCGGGAGCGGGCGGGGAGCTGTTTTTT. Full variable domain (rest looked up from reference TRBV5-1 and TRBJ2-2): KAGVTQTPRYLIKTRGQQVTLSCSPISGHRSVSWYQQTPGQGLQFLFEYFSETQRNKGNFPGRFSGRQFSNSRSEMNVSTLELGDSALYLCASSLPGLAGAGGELFFGEGSRLTVL.

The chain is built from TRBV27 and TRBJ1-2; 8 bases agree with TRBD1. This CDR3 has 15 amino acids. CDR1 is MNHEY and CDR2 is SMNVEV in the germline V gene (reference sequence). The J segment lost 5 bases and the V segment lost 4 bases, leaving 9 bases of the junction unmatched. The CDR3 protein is CASSYYGQGSYGYTF. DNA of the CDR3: TGTGCCAGCAGTTATTACGGACAGGGAAGTTATGGCTACACCTTC.

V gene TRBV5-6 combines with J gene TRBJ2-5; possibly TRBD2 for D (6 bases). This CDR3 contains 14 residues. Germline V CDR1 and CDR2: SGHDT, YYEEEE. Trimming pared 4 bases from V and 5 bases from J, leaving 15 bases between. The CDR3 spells CASSPAGSPETQYF. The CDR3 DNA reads TGTGCCAGCAGCCCAGCCGGGAGCCCGGAGACCCAGTACTTC.

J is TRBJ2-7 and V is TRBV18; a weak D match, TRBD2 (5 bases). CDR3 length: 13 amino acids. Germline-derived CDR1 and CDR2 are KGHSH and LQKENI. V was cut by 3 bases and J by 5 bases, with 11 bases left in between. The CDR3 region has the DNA TGTGCCAGCTCACCTGATCAGAGGGACGAGCAGTACTTC. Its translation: CASSPDQRDEQYF.

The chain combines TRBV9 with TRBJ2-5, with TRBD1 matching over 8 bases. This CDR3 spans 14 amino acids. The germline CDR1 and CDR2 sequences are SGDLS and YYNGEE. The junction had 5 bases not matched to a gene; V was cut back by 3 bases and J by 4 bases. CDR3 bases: TGTGCCAGCAGCGGAGACAGGGGCGGAGAGACCCAGTACTTC. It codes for CASSGDRGGETQYF.

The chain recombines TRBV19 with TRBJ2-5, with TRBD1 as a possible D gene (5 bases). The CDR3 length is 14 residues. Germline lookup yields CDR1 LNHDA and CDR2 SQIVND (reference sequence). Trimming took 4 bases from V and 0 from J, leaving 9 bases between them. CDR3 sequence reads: CASSTTVYQETQYF. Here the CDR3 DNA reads TGTGCCAGTAGTACGACAGTGTACCAAGAGACCCAGTACTTC.

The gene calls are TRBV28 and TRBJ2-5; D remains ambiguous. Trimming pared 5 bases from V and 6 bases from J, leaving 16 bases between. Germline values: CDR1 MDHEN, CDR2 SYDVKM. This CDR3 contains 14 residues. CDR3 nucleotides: TGTGCCAGCAGTCCCGCGACACGAGCGCAGACCCAGTACTTC. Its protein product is CASSPATRAQTQYF.

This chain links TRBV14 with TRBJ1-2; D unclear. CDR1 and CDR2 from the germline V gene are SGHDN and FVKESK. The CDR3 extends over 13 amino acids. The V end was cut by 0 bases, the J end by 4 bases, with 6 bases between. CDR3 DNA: TGTGCCAGCAGCCAAGATGACATCTATGGCTACACCTTC. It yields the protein CASSQDDIYGYTF.

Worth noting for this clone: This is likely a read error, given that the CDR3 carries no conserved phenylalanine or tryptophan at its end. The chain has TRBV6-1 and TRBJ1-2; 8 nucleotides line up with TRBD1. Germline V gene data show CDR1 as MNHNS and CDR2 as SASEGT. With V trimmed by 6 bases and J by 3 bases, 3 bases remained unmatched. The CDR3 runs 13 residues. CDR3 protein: CASRGQDYYGYTL. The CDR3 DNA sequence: TGTGCCAGCAGGGGACAGGACTACTATGGCTACACCCTC.

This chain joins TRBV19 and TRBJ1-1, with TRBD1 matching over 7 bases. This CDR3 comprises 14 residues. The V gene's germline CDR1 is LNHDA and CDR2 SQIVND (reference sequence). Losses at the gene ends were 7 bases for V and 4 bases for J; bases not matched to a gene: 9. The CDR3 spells CASNDGTARTEAFF. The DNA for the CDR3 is TGTGCCAGTAATGACGGGACAGCGCGCACTGAAGCTTTCTTT.

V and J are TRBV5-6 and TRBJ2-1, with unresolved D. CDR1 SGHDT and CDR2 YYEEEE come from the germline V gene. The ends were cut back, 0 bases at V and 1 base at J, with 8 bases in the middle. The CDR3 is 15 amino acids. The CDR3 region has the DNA TGTGCCAGCAGCTTGGGGTACTCTTCCTACAATGAGCAGTTCTTC. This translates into CASSLGYSSYNEQFF.

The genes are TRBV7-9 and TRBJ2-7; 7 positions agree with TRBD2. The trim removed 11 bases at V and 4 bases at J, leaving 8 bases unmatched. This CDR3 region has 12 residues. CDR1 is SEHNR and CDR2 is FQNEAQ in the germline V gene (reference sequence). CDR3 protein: CASQAGPYEQYF. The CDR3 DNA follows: TGTGCCTCTCAAGCGGGGCCTTACGAGCAGTACTTC.

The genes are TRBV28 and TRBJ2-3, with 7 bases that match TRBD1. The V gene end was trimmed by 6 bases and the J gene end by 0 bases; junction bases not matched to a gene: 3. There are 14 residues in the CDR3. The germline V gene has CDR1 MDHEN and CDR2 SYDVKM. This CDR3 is CASRTGPSTDTQYF. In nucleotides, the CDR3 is TGTGCCAGCAGGACAGGGCCTAGCACAGATACGCAGTATTTT.

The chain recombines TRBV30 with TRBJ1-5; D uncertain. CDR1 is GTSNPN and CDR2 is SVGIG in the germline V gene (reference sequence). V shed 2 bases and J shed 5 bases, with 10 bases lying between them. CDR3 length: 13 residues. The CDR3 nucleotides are TGTGCCTGGAGTAGGGCACGGCATCAGCCCCAGCATTTT. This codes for CAWSRARHQPQHF.

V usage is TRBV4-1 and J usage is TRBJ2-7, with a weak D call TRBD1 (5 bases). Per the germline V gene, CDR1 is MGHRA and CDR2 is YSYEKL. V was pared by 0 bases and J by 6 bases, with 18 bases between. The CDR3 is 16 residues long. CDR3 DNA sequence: TGCGCCAGCAGCCAAGATGGGGCGGTTACGGGCATCGAGCAGTACTTC. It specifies CASSQDGAVTGIEQYF.

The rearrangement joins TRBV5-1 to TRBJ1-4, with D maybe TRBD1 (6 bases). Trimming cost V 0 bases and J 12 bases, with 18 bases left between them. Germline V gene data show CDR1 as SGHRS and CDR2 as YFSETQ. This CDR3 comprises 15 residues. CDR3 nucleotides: TGCGCCAGCAGCTTGGGAACGGGGGCAGGGTCGGAACTGTTTTTT. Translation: CASSLGTGAGSELFF. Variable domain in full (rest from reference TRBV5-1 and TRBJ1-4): KAGVTQTPRYLIKTRGQQVTLSCSPISGHRSVSWYQQTPGQGLQFLFEYFSETQRNKGNFPGRFSGRQFSNSRSEMNVSTLELGDSALYLCASSLGTGAGSELFFGSGTQLSVL.

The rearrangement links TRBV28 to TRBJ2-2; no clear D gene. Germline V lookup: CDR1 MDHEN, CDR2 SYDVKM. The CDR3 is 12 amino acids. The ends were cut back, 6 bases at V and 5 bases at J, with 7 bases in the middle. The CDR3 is CASRPGTGELFF. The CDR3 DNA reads TGTGCCAGCAGGCCCGGGACCGGGGAGCTGTTTTTT.

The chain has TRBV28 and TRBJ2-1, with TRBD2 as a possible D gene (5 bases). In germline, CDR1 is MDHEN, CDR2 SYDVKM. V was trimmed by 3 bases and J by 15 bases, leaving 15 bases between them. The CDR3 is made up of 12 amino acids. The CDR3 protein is CASSLAEEHLFF. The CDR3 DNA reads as TGTGCCAGCAGTTTGGCGGAGGAGCATCTGTTCTTC.

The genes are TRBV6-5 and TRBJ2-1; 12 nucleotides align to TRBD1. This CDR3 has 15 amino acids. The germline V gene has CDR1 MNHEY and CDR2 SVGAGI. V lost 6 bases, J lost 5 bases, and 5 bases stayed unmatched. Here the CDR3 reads CASRGTGGVHNEQFF. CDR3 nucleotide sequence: TGTGCCAGCAGGGGGACAGGGGGCGTCCACAATGAGCAGTTCTTC.

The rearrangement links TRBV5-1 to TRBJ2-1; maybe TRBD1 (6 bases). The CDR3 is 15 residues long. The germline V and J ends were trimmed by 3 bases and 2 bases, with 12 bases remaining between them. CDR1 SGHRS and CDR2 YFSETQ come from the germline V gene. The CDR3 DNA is TGCGCCAGCAGCTCCACAGGGTTCCCCTACAATGAGCAGTTCTTC. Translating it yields CASSSTGFPYNEQFF.

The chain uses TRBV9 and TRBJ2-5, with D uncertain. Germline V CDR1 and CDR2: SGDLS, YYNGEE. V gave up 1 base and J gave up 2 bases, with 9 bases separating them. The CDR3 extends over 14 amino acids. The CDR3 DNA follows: TGTGCCAGCAGCGTACGAGGCAGTCAAGAGACCCAGTACTTC. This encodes CASSVRGSQETQYF.

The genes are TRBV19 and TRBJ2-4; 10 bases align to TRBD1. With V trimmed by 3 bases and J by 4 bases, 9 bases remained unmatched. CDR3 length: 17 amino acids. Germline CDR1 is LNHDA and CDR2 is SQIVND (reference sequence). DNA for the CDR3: TGTGCCAGTAGTATTGCCGGGGGACAGGGGCTGAAAAACATTCAGTACTTC. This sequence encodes CASSIAGGQGLKNIQYF. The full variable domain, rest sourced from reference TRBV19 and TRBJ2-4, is DGGITQSPKYLFRKEGQNVTLSCEQNLNHDAMYWYRQDPGQGLRLIYYSQIVNDFQKGDIAEGYSVSREKKESFPLTVTSAQKNPTAFYLCASSIAGGQGLKNIQYFGAGTRLSVL.

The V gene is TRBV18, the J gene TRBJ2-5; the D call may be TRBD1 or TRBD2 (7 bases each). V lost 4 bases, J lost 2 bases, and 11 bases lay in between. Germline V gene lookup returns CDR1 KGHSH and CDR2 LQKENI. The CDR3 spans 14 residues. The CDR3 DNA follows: TGTGCCAGCTCACGGGGGGGACAGCAAGAGACCCAGTACTTC. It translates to CASSRGGQQETQYF.

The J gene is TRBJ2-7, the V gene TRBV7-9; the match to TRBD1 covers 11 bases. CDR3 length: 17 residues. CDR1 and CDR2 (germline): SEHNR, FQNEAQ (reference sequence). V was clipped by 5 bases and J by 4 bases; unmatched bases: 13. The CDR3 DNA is TGTGCCAGCAGCGACCAGGGGACAGGGGGAAAGCGTTACGAGCAGTACTTC. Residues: CASSDQGTGGKRYEQYF.

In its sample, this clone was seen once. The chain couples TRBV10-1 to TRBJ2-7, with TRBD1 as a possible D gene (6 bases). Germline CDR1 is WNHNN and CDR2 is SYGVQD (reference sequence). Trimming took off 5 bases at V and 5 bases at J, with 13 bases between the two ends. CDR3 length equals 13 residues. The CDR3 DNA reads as TGCGCCAGCAGTCCTACAGGGTACCACGAGCAGTACTTC. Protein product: CASSPTGYHEQYF.

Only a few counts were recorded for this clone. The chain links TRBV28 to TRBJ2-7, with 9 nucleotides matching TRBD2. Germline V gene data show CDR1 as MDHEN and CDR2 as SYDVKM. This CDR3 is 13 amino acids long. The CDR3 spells CATATSGGHEQYF. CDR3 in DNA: TGTGCGACGGCGACTAGCGGCGGCCACGAGCAGTACTTC.

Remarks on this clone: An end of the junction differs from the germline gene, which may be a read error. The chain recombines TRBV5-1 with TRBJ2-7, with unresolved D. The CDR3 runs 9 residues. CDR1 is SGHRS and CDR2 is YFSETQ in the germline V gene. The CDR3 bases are TGCGCCAGCAGCCCTCCTAAGGACTTC. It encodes CASSPPKDF. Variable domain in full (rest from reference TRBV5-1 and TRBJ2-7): KAGVTQTPRYLIKTRGQQVTLSCSPISGHRSVSWYQQTPGQGLQFLFEYFSETQRNKGNFPGRFSGRQFSNSRSEMNVSTLELGDSALYLCASSPPKDFGPGTRLTVT.